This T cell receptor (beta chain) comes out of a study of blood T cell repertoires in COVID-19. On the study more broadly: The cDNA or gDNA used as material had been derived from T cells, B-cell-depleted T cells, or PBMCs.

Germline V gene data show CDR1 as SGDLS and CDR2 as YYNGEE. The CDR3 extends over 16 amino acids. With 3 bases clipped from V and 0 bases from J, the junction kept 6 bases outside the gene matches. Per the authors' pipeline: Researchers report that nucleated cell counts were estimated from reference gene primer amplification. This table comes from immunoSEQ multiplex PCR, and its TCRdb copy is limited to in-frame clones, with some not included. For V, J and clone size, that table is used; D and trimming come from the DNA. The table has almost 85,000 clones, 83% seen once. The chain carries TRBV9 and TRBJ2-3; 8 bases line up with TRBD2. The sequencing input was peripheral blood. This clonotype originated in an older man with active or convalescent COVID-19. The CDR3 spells CASSAQLAVSTDTQYF. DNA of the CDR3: TGTGCCAGCAGCGCCCAACTAGCGGTTAGCACAGATACGCAGTATTTT.